Below, one T cell receptor beta chain is given with its context. The antigen remains undetermined. Trimming left V 3 bases short and J 3 bases short, with 17 bases between. The germline V gene encodes CDR1 SGHVS and CDR2 FQNEAQ. This CDR3 spans 16 amino acids. This sample was included in a study of blood T cells in healthy people across ages. Whole-study results and caveats: What prevented conclusive comparison of naive and antigen-experienced cells was that PBMCs were unsorted. Higher diversity and more naive CD4+ cells were features of long-lived donors, compared to aged donors. Donor CMV status was unknown, possibly confounding expanded clonotype changes.

Next came a second PCR, run for roughly 6 to 11 cycles, which used a sample-barcoded 5' primer along with a J-beta primer mix. Each cDNA molecule carried a tag from a template-switch adaptor that contained 12 random nucleotides. TCRdb redid the calling of the 5' RACE reads with MiXCR, one entry per CDR3 protein. The sample has 500,000 to 600,000 distinct CDR3 sequences; roughly 28% are singletons. The sequence was obtained from a woman in her 70s in good health. V usage is TRBV7-8 and J usage is TRBJ1-2; TRBD1 might be the D (6 bases). The sequencing input was blood. The CDR3 coding sequence is TGTGCCAGCAGCTTGGGGGCGGGGGGCCCCGACTATGGCTACACCTTC. It yields the protein CASSLGAGGPDYGYTF.